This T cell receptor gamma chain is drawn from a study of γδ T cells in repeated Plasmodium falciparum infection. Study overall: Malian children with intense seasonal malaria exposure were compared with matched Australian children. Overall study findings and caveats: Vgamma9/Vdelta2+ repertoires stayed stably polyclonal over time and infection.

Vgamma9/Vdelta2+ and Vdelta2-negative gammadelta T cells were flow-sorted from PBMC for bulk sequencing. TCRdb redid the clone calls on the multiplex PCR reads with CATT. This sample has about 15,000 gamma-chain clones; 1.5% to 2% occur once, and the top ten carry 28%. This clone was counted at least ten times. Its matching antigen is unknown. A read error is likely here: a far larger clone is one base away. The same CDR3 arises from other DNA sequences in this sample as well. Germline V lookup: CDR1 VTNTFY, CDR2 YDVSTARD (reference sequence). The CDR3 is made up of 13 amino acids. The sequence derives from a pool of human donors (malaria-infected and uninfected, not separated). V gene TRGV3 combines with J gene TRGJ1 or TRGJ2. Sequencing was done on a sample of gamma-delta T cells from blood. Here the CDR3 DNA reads TGTGCCACCTGGGACCGGAATTATTACAAGAAACTCTTT. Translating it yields CATWDRNYYKKLF.